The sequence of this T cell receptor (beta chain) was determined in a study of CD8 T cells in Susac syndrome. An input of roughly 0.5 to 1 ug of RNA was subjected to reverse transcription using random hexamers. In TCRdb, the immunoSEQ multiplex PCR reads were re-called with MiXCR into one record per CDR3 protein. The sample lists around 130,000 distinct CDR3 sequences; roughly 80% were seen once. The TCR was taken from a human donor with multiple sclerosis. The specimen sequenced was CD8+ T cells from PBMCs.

Here the CDR3 reads CACRFGTEAFF. The CDR3 region has the DNA TGTGCCTGCCGCTTTGGGACTGAAGCTTTCTTT. The chain links TRBV30 to TRBJ1-1; no clear D gene. The CDR3 contains 11 residues. Trimming cost V 6 bases and J 5 bases, with 10 bases left between them. Germline CDR1 reads GTSNPN; CDR2 reads SVGIG (reference sequence).